This T cell receptor beta chain stems from a study of blood T cell repertoires in COVID-19. Study-wide context: The origin of the acute and convalescent COVID-19 samples was the United States, Italy and Spain. PBMCs, B-cell-depleted T cells, or T cells provided the cDNA or gDNA that made up the material.

Original processing methods: Quantification of nucleated cells was approximated via reference gene primer amplification. Measured with immunoSEQ multiplex PCR; TCRdb has only the in-frame clones, and not every one. The DNA was the basis for D and trimming; V, J and clone size are from that table. The sample includes roughly 140,000 clones, about 80% of them seen just once. The germline V gene encodes CDR1 SGHTA and CDR2 FQGTGA. This CDR3 is built from 17 residues. With 4 bases clipped from V and 5 bases from J, the junction kept 13 bases outside the gene matches. The TCR sequence derives from a man aged 60 to 69 with acute or convalescent COVID-19. Sequencing used peripheral blood. The chain has TRBV7-3 and TRBJ2-1; 8 positions agree with TRBD2. The DNA for the CDR3 is TGTGCCAGCAGCTCGCGGGTCGGGAGGGCCGGGGACAATGAGCAGTTCTTC. Amino acid sequence: CASSSRVGRAGDNEQFF.